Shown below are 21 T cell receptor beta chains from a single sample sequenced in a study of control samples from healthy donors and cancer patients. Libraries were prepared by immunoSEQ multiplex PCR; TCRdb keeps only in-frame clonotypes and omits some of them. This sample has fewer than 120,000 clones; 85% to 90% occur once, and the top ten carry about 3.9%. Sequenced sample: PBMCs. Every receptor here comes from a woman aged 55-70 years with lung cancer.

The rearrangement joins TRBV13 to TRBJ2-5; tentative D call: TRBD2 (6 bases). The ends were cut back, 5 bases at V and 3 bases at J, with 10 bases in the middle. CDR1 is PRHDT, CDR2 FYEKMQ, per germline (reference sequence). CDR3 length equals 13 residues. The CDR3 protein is CASSPIAEETQYF. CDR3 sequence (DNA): TGTGCCAGCAGCCCCATAGCGGAAGAGACCCAGTACTTC.

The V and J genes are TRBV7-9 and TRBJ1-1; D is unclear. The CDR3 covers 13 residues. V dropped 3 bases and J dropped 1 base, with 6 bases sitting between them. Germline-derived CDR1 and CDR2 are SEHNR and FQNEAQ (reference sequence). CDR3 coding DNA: TGTGCCAGCAGCTTGAGTGAGAACACTGAAGCTTTCTTT. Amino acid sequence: CASSLSENTEAFF.

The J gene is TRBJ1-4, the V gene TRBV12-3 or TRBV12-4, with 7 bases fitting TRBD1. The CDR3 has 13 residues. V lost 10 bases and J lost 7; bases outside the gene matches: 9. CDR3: CAIRGGPGEKLFF. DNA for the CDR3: TGTGCCATCAGGGGGGGGCCGGGTGAAAAACTGTTTTTT.

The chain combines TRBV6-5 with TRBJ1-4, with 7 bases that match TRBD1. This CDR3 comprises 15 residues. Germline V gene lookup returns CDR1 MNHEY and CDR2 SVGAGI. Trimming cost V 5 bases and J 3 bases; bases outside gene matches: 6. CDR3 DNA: TGTGCCAGCAGTCGGGGACAGTCTCCTAATGAAAAACTGTTTTTT. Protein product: CASSRGQSPNEKLFF.

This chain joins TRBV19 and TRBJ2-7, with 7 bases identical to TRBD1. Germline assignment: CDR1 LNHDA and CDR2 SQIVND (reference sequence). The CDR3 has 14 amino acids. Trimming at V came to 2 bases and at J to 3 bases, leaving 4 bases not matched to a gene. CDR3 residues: CASSIRGQHYEQYF. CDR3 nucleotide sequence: TGTGCCAGTAGTATAAGGGGACAGCACTACGAGCAGTACTTC.

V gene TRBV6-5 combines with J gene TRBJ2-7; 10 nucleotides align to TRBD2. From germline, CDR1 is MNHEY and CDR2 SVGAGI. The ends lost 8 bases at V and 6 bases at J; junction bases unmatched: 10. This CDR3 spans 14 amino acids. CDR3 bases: TGTGCCAGCCGGCTAGCGGGAGCGGAGGGCGAGCAGTACTTC. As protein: CASRLAGAEGEQYF.

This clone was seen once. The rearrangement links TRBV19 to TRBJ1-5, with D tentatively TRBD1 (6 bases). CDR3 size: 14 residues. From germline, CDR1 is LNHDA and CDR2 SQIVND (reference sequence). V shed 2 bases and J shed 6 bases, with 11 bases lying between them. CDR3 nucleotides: TGTGCCAGTAGTATAAGGGAGGGGGGTCAGCCCCAGCATTTT. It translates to CASSIREGGQPQHF.

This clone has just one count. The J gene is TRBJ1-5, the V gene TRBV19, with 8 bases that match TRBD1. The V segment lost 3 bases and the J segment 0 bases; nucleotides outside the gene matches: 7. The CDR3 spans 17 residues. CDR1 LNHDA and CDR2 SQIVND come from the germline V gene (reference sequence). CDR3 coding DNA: TGTGCCAGTAGTATTTATCAAGGACAGGGTAGCAATCAGCCCCAGCATTTT. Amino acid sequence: CASSIYQGQGSNQPQHF.

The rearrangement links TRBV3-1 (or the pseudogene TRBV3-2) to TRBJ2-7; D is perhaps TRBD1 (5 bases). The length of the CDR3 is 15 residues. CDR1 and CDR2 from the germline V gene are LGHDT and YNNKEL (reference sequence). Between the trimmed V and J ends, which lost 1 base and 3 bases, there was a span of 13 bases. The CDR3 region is CASSQGLDILYEQYF. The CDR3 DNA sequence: TGTGCCAGCAGCCAAGGCTTGGACATACTCTACGAGCAGTACTTC.

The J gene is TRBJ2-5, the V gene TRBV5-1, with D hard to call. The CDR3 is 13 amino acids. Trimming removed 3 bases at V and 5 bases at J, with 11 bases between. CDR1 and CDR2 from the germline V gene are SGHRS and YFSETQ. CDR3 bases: TGCGCCAGCAGCTCTTCATTTATGGAGACCCAGTACTTC. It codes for CASSSSFMETQYF.

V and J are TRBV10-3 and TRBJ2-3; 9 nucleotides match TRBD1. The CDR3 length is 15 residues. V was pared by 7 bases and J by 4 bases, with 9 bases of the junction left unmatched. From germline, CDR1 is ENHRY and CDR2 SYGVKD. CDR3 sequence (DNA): TGTGCCATCACCCCGGACAGGGGAGCGGCAGATACGCAGTATTTT. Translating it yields CAITPDRGAADTQYF.

The CDR3 loop reads CATSDPDGGSGGYTF. CDR3 DNA sequence: TGTGCCACCAGTGATCCGGACGGGGGCTCTGGAGGCTACACCTTC. The chain combines TRBV24-1 with TRBJ1-2; tentative D call: TRBD1 (6 bases). The CDR3 consists of 15 residues. The V gene lost 3 bases and the J gene lost 8 bases, with 18 bases spanning the gap. From germline, CDR1 is KGHDR and CDR2 SFDVKD.

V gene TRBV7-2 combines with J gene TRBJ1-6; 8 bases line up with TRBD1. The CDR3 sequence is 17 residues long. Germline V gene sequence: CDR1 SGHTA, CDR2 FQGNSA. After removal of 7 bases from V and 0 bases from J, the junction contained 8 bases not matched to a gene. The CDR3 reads CASTSGGGGSYNSPLHF. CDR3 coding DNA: TGTGCCAGCACCTCAGGGGGCGGCGGCTCCTATAATTCACCCCTCCACTTT.

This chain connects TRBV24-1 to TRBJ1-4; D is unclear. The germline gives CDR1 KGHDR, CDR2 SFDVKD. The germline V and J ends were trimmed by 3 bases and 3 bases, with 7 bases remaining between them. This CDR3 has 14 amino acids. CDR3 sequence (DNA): TGTGCCACCAGTGATGGGAACTCTAATGAAAAACTGTTTTTT. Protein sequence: CATSDGNSNEKLFF.

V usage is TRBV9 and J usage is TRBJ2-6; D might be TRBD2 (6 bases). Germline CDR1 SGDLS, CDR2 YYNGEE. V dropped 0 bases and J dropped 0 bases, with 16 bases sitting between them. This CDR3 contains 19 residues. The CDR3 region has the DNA TGTGCCAGCAGCGTAGCTACGGAGGGACGTTTCTCTGGGGCCAACGTCCTGACTTTC. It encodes CASSVATEGRFSGANVLTF. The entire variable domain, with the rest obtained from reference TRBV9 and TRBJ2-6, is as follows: DSGVTQTPKHLITATGQRVTLRCSPRSGDLSVYWYQQSLDQGLQFLIQYYNGEERAKGNILERFSAQQFPDLHSELNLSSLELGDSALYFCASSVATEGRFSGANVLTFGAGSRLTVL.

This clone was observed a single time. The CDR3 DNA follows: TGTGCCAGCAGCGTAGGCCCAGGGAAAGACACTGAAGCTTTCTTT. It codes for CASSVGPGKDTEAFF. V usage is TRBV9 and J usage is TRBJ1-1; D might be TRBD1 (5 bases). Per the germline V gene, CDR1 is SGDLS and CDR2 is YYNGEE. The ends were cut back, 0 bases at V and 3 bases at J, with 12 bases in the middle. The CDR3 has 15 amino acids.

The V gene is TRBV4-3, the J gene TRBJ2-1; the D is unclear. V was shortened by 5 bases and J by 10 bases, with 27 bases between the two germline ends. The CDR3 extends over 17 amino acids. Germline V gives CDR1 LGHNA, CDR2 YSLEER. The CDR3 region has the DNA TGCGCCAGCAGCGTTGGCGACGGCTCCCACCTCGGACGCGAGCAGTTCTTC. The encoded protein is CASSVGDGSHLGREQFF.

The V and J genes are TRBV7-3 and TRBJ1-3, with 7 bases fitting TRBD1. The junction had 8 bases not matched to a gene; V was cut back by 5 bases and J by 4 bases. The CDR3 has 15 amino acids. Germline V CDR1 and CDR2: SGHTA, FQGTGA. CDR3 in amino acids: CASSPGGSAGNTIYF. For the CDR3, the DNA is TGTGCCAGCAGCCCAGGGGGTTCGGCCGGAAACACCATATATTTT.

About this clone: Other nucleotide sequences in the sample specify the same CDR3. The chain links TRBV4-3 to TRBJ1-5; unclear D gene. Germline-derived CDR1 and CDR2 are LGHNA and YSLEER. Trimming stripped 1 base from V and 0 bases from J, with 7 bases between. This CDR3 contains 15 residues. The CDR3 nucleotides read TGCGCCAGCAGCCAAGGCGGGGATAGCAATCAGCCCCAGCATTTT. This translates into CASSQGGDSNQPQHF.

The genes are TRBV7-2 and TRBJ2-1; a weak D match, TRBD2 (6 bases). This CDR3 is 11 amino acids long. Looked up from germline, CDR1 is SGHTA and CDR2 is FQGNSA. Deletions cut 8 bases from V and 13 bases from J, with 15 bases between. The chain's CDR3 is CASRGVSGQFF. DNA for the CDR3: TGTGCCAGCCGCGGGGTCTCGGGACAGTTCTTC.

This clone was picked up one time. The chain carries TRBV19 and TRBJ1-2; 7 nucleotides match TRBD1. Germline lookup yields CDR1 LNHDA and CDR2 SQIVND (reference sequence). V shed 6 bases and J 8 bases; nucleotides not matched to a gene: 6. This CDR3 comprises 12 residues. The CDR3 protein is CASRETGRGYTF. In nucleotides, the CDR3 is TGTGCCAGTAGAGAGACAGGGCGCGGCTACACCTTC.